Listed here are 17 T cell receptor beta chains from one sample, sequenced in a study of long-term antiretroviral therapy in people with HIV. Run at survey level, the immunoSEQ assay was version v3.0. This table comes from immunoSEQ multiplex PCR, and its TCRdb copy is limited to in-frame clones, with some not included. This sample has some 28,000 clones; 78% occur once, and the top ten carry approximately 8.5%. The sequences come from unsorted PBMCs, collected 1.5 years before starting antiretroviral therapy. The receptors derive from a man younger than 35 with HIV.

The chain joins TRBV5-6 to TRBJ1-1; 9 bases are a match to TRBD1. V dropped 4 bases and J dropped 5; count of bases not matched to a gene: 9. The CDR3 covers 15 residues. Germline V gives CDR1 SGHDT, CDR2 YYEEEE. Written as DNA, the CDR3 is TGTGCCAGCAGCCCGGACAGGGGCCCGAGAACTGAAGCTTTCTTT. It specifies CASSPDRGPRTEAFF.

The chain is built from TRBV18 and TRBJ2-4; no reliable D call. Germline lookup yields CDR1 KGHSH and CDR2 LQKENI. The V gene lost 3 bases and the J gene lost 8 bases, with 14 bases spanning the gap. The CDR3 has 14 residues. The CDR3, as DNA: TGTGCCAGCTCACCCCCACCCGGCGGAGACATTCAGTACTTC. It yields the protein CASSPPPGGDIQYF.

The rearrangement links TRBV19 to TRBJ1-5, with a tentative D call TRBD1 (5 bases). The CDR3 spans 15 residues. Trimming cost V 2 bases and J 7 bases, with 15 bases left between them. Germline V gene data show CDR1 as LNHDA and CDR2 as SQIVND (reference sequence). CDR3 DNA: TGTGCCAGTAGTATAATTCTGGGGGGTAGGCAGCCCCAGCATTTT. This sequence encodes CASSIILGGRQPQHF.

The chain combines TRBV25-1 with TRBJ2-2; no clear D gene. Deletions cut 7 bases from V and 3 bases from J, with 12 bases between. CDR3 length: 14 amino acids. Germline V gene data show CDR1 as MGHDK and CDR2 as SYGVNS. Here the CDR3 DNA reads TGTGCCAGCACTCTTACGACTTACACCGGGGAGCTGTTTTTT. This sequence encodes CASTLTTYTGELFF.

The rearrangement links TRBV7-3 to TRBJ1-1, with TRBD1 as a possible D gene (5 bases). The germline V gene has CDR1 SGHTA and CDR2 FQGTGA. The V end lost 5 bases, the J end lost 4 bases, and 8 bases lay between the germline ends. The CDR3 covers 12 residues. The CDR3 sequence is CASSPGGTEAFF. In nucleotides, the CDR3 is TGTGCCAGCAGCCCGGGGGGCACTGAAGCTTTCTTT. The entire variable domain, with the rest obtained from reference TRBV7-3 and TRBJ1-1, is as follows: GAGVSQTPSNKVTEKGKYVELRCDPISGHTALYWYRQSLGQGPEFLIYFQGTGAADDSGLPNDRFFAVRPEGSVSTLKIQRTERGDSAVYLCASSPGGTEAFFGQGTRLTVV.

The chain couples TRBV5-1 to TRBJ2-1; no definite D call. Trimming cost V 0 bases and J 3 bases, with 13 bases left between them. This CDR3 contains 16 residues. Germline CDR1 SGHRS, CDR2 YFSETQ. The CDR3 loop reads CASSLAPAALYNEQFF. The CDR3 bases are TGCGCCAGCAGCTTGGCCCCGGCGGCCCTCTACAATGAGCAGTTCTTC. Together with reference TRBV5-1 and TRBJ2-1, the CDR3 gives the full variable domain: KAGVTQTPRYLIKTRGQQVTLSCSPISGHRSVSWYQQTPGQGLQFLFEYFSETQRNKGNFPGRFSGRQFSNSRSEMNVSTLELGDSALYLCASSLAPAALYNEQFFGPGTRLTVL.

The gene calls are TRBV7-9 and TRBJ2-7, with 13 positions matching TRBD2. The CDR3 spans 15 residues. Germline values: CDR1 SEHNR, CDR2 FQNEAQ (reference sequence). Trimming removed 5 bases from V and 2 bases from J; junction bases left unmatched: 3. CDR3 DNA sequence: TGTGCCAGCAGCGGTGGGACTAGCGGGGCCTACGAGCAGTACTTC. It codes for CASSGGTSGAYEQYF.

This clone has just a few counts. The chain links TRBV9 to TRBJ1-6, with 7 bases identical to TRBD1. CDR1 is SGDLS and CDR2 is YYNGEE in the germline V gene. Unmatched junction bases numbered 6, after V lost 4 bases and J lost 2 bases. The CDR3 extends over 16 amino acids. Here the CDR3 reads CASSTDRLTYNSPLHF. In DNA, the CDR3 is TGTGCCAGCAGCACGGACAGGCTAACCTATAATTCACCCCTCCACTTT.

CDR3 nucleotides: TGCGCCAGCAGCTCGAGACCGAATAACTATGGCTACACCTTC. This codes for CASSSRPNNYGYTF. The chain is built from TRBV5-1 and TRBJ1-2, with D hard to call. With 3 bases removed from V and 1 base from J, the gap between germline ends came to 10 bases. Germline loops: CDR1 SGHRS, CDR2 YFSETQ. The CDR3 loop spans 14 amino acids. The full variable domain, in which reference TRBV5-1 and TRBJ1-2 provide the parts outside the CDR3, is KAGVTQTPRYLIKTRGQQVTLSCSPISGHRSVSWYQQTPGQGLQFLFEYFSETQRNKGNFPGRFSGRQFSNSRSEMNVSTLELGDSALYLCASSSRPNNYGYTFGSGTRLTVV.

The chain combines TRBV5-4 with TRBJ1-1; the D is unclear. V shed 3 bases and J shed 9 bases, with 9 bases lying between them. This CDR3 contains 11 residues. Germline CDR1 SGHNT, CDR2 YYREEE (reference sequence). DNA for the CDR3: TGTGCCAGCAGCTCGATGGGTAAAGCTTTCTTT. Its protein is CASSSMGKAFF. The whole variable domain, remainder taken from reference TRBV5-4 and TRBJ1-1, is ETGVTQSPTHLIKTRGQQVTLRCSSQSGHNTVSWYQQALGQGPQFIFQYYREEENGRGNFPPRFSGLQFPNYSSELNVNALELDDSALYLCASSSMGKAFFGQGTRLTVV.

The rearrangement uses TRBV7-2 and TRBJ1-3; D uncertain. The CDR3 runs to 16 residues. Trimming removed 3 bases at V and 0 bases at J, with 12 bases between. Germline loops: CDR1 SGHTA, CDR2 FQGNSA. The CDR3 here is CASSFEGRNSGNTIYF. The CDR3 DNA reads TGTGCCAGCAGCTTCGAGGGTAGGAACTCTGGAAACACCATATATTTT.

The chain employs TRBV5-1 and TRBJ2-7, with D unresolved. Germline CDR1 and CDR2: SGHRS and YFSETQ. Trimming shortened V by 3 bases and J by 5 bases, and 9 bases separated the two germline ends. The CDR3 spans 12 residues. The CDR3 DNA is TGCGCCAGCAGCTGGCAAGCTAACGAGCAGTACTTC. Its translation: CASSWQANEQYF.

A word on this clone: The sample has other DNA sequences that encode this CDR3 too. Here the CDR3 reads CASRDDSYSGNTIYF. DNA for the CDR3: TGTGCCAGCAGGGACGACAGCTACTCTGGAAACACCATATATTTT. J is TRBJ1-3 and V is TRBV6-6; D perhaps matches TRBD1 (5 bases). Germline V lookup: CDR1 MNHNY, CDR2 SVGAGI (reference sequence). This CDR3 is built from 15 residues. Trimming pared 6 bases from V and 0 bases from J, leaving 12 bases between.

The chain links TRBV2 to TRBJ2-5; tentatively, D is TRBD2 (5 bases). Germline CDR1 and CDR2: SNHLY and FYNNEI. Trimming cost V 1 base and J 2 bases, with 5 bases left between them. The CDR3 runs 13 residues. CDR3 residues: CASSEGTQETQYF. CDR3 bases: TGTGCCAGCAGTGAAGGGACTCAAGAGACCCAGTACTTC.

The rearrangement joins TRBV7-9 to TRBJ2-5; 12 bases fit TRBD2. Per germline, CDR1 SEHNR and CDR2 FQNEAQ (reference sequence). The CDR3 totals 16 residues. Trimming cost V 5 bases and J 4 bases; bases outside gene matches: 8. The CDR3 sequence: CASSGRLAGERETQYF. The DNA of the CDR3 is TGTGCCAGCAGCGGACGACTAGCGGGGGAACGAGAGACCCAGTACTTC.

The CDR3 sequence: CAWSVPGFYGYTF. The CDR3 nucleotides read TGTGCCTGGAGTGTCCCGGGATTCTATGGCTACACCTTC. The chain joins TRBV30 to TRBJ1-2; unclear D gene. V was shortened by 0 bases and J by 4 bases, with 9 bases between the two germline ends. Germline-derived CDR1 and CDR2 are GTSNPN and SVGIG (reference sequence). This CDR3 spans 13 amino acids.

This chain joins TRBV9 and TRBJ1-4; TRBD1 might be the D (6 bases). V was pared by 6 bases and J by 8 bases, with 17 bases between. The CDR3 totals 14 residues. Germline lookup yields CDR1 SGDLS and CDR2 YYNGEE. CDR3 coding DNA: TGTGCCAGCACCCCACAGGGAAGAGGGGAAAAACTGTTTTTT. Residues: CASTPQGRGEKLFF.